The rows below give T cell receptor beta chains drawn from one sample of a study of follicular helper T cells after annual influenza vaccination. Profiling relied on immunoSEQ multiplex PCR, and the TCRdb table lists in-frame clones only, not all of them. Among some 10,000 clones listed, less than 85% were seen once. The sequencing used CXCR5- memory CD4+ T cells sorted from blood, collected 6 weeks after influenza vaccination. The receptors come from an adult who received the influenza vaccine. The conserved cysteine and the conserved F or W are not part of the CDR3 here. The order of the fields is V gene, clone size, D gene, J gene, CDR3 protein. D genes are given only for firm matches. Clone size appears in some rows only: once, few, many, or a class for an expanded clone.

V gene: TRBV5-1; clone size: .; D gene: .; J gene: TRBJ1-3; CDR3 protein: ASSSVLQGSGNTIY
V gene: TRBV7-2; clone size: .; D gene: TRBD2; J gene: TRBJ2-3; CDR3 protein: ASSTGGSTDTQY
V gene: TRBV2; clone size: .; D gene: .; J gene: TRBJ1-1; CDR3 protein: ASSHLILRSRDTEAF
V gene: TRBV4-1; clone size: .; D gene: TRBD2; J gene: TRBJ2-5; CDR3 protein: ASSPGDRLAGGQETQY
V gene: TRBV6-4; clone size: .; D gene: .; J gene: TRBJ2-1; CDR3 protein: ASSAYGTRTSPNEQF
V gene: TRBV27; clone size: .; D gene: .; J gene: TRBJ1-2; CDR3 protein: ASSPAGDLRGGYT
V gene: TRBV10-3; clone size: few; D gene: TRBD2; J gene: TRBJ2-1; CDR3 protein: AIKGTSGLNEQF
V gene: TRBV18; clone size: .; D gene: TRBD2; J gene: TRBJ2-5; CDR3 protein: ASSRTSGASQETQY
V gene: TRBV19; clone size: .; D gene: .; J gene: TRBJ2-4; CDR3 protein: ASSITLAKNIQY
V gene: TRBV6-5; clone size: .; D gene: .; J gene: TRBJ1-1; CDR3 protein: ASSPEGYTEAF
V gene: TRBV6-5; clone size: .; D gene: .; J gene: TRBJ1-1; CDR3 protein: ASAIRGARPF
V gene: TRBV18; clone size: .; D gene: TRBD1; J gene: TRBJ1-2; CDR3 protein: ASSPGGQASYGYT
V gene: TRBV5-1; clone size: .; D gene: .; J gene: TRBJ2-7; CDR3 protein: ASRLGPSYEQY
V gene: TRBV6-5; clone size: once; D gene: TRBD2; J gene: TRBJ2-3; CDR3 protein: ASSYAGASTDTQY
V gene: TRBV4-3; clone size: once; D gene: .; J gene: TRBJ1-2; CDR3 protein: ASSPNRVDTFYGYT
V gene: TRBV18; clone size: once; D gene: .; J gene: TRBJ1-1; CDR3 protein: ASSRQRPEAF
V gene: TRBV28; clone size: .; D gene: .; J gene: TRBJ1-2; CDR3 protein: ASSLRDTPLNYGYT
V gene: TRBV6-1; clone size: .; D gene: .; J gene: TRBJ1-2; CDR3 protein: ASSEDRVYGYT
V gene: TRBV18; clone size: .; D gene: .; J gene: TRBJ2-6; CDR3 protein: ASSPPVSFSGANVLT
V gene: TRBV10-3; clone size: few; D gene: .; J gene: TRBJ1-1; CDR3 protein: AISESQAAF
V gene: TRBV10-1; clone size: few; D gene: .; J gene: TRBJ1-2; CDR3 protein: ASRTGREGYT
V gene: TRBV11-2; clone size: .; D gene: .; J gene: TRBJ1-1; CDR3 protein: ASSSRGHLDTEAF
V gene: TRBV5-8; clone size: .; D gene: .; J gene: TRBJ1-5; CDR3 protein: ASSTGQPQH
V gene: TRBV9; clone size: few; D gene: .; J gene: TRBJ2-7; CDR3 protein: ASSTAGTSGSYEQY
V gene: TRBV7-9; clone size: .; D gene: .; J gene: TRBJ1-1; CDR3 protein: ASSLAGVNTEAF
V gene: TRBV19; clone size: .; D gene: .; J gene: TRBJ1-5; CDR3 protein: ASSIDPGFQPQH
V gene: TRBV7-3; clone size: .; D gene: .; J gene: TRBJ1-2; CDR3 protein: ASSLSPQGGYGYT
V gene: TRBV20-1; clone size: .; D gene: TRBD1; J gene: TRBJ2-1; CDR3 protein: SATETGVQF
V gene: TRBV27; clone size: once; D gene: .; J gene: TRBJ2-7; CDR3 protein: ASSIFIGSYEQY
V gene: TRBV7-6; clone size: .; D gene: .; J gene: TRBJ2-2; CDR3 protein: ASSLVGGARTGELF
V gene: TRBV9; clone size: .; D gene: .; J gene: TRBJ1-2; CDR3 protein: ASRAQDNYGYT
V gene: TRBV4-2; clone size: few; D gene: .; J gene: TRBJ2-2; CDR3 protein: ASSQAESTRGGELF
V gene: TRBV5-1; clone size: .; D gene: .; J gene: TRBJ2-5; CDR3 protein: ASSAGTAGETQY
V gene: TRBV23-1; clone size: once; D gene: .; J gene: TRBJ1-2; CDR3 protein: ASSPIGDYGYT
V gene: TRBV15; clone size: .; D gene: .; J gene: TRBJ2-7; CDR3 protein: ATSAQPGRLSEQY
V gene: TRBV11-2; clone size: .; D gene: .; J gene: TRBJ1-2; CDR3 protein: ASRERGDYGYT
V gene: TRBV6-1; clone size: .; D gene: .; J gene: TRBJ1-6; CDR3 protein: ASSDPNRASNSPLH
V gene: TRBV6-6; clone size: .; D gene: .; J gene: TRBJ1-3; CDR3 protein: ASSYSGAPSGNTIY
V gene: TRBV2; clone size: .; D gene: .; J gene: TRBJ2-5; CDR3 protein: ASTQQETQY
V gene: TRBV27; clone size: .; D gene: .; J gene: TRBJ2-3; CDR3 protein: ASSLLGTTLVKDTQY
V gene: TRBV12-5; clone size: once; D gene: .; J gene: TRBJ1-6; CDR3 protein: ASGGVVRSSYNSPLH
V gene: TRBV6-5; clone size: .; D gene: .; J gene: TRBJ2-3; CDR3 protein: ASSYSGNGPDTQY
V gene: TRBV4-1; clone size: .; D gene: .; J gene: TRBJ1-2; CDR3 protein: ASSQAHRTANNYGYT
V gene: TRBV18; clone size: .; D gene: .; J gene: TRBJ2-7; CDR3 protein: ASSHDTGTIYEQY
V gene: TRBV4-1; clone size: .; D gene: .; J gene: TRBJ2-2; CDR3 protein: ASSQGRLFSGELF
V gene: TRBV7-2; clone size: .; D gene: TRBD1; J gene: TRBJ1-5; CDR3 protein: ASSSTGYSNQPQH
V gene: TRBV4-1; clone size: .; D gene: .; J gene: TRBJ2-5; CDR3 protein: ASSQGDLYQETQY
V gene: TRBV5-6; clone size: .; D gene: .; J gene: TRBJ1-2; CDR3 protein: ASSLVTSDYGYT
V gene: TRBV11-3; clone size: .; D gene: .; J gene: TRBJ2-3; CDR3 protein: ASSLGGTGTDTQY
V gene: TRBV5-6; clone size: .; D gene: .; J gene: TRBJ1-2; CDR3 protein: ASSLGTGFWGENYGYT
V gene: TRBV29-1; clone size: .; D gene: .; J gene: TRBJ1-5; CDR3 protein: SVADGVLGNQPQH
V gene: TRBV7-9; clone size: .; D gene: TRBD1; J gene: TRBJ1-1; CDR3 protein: ASSRSTGVNTEAF
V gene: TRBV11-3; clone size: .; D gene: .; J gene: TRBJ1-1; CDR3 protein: ASSVVTGSEAF
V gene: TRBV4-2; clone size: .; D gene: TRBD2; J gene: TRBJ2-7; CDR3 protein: ASSQDSSGSGSSYEQY
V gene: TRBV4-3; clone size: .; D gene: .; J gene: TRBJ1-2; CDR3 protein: ASSQLGAYGYT